A selection of T cell receptor beta chains follows, all from one sample in a study of blood T cell repertoires in COVID-19. Clones were read by immunoSEQ multiplex PCR, and TCRdb kept only the in-frame ones, dropping some. The data show 250,000 to 350,000 clones, about 82% seen once. Sequenced input: peripheral blood. The receptors originated from a woman aged 45-65 years with acute or convalescent COVID-19. CDR3s include the opening cysteine and the closing phenylalanine or tryptophan. A D gene is named only where the DNA matches it firmly. Not every row has a clone size; where given, it reads once, few, many or a size class.

j_gene | d_gene | v_gene | abundance | CDR3nt | CDR3aa
TRBJ2-1 | TRBD1 | TRBV19 | few | TGTGCCAGTAGTACCTCAGGACAGGGGGCTTACAATGAGCAGTTCTTC | CASSTSGQGAYNEQFF
TRBJ1-5 | - | TRBV19 | - | TGTGCCAGTAGTATAAGCCAGGGCGGGGGTAATCAGCCCCAGCATTTT | CASSISQGGGNQPQHF
TRBJ2-1 | TRBD2 | TRBV10-3 | - | TGTGCCATCGGGCGGGAGGTTGGTAGTGAGCAGTTCTTC | CAIGREVGSEQFF
TRBJ2-3 | - | TRBV1 | - | TGCACCAGCAGCCAGATACCAAGACTAGCGGGACGCGATGGGACAGATACGCAGTATTTT | CTSSQIPRLAGRDGTDTQYF
TRBJ2-7 | - | TRBV5-1 | - | TGCGCCAGCAGTCGGGATAGAGATCCCTCCTACGAGCAGTACTTC | CASSRDRDPSYEQYF
TRBJ2-2 | TRBD2 | TRBV5-1 | - | TGCGCCAGCAGCTTGGCAGGACTAGCGAACACCGGGGAGCTGTTTTTT | CASSLAGLANTGELFF
TRBJ2-2 | - | TRBV5-4 | - | TGTGCCAGCAGCTTGGGTCTCGCGGCGAACACCGGGGAGCTGTTTTTT | CASSLGLAANTGELFF
TRBJ2-7 | TRBD2 | TRBV28 | - | TGTGCCAGCAGCCAGGGACTAGCGGGCTCCTACGAGCAGTACTTC | CASSQGLAGSYEQYF
TRBJ1-4 | - | TRBV19 | few | TGTGCCAGTAGTACCGGTCGTGCAACTAATGAAAAACTGTTTTTT | CASSTGRATNEKLFF
TRBJ1-1 | - | TRBV30 | - | TGTGCCTGGAGTACGACAGTTAACACTGAAGCTTTCTTT | CAWSTTVNTEAFF
TRBJ1-1 | TRBD1 | TRBV9 | - | TGTGCCAGCAGCGCGTTTTCCGGGACAGGGAGGAACACTGAAGCTTTCTTT | CASSAFSGTGRNTEAFF
TRBJ2-2 | TRBD1 | TRBV7-2 | - | TGTGCCAGCAGCTTAAGGGGACAGGATGCCGGGGAGCTGTTTTTT | CASSLRGQDAGELFF
TRBJ2-5 | TRBD1 | TRBV6-2/TRBV6-3 | - | TGTGCCAGCAGTTACCGGGACAGACAAGAGACCCAGTACTTC | CASSYRDRQETQYF
TRBJ2-1 | - | TRBV7-9 | - | TGTGCCAGCAGCTCTCAGGGCTATGAGCAGTTCTTC | CASSSQGYEQFF
TRBJ2-1 | TRBD1 | TRBV5-1 | once | TGCGCCAGCAGCTCTACCGACAGGGGGGCCTACAATGAGCAGTTCTTC | CASSSTDRGAYNEQFF
TRBJ1-1 | - | TRBV5-1 | - | TGCGCCAGCAGCTCCCTGGGAGGAGGGAACACTGAAGCTTTCTTT | CASSSLGGGNTEAFF
TRBJ2-1 | TRBD2 | TRBV5-6 | - | TGTGCCAGCAGCCAAAGGACTAGGAGCTCCTACAATGAGCAGTTCTTC | CASSQRTRSSYNEQFF
TRBJ1-1 | - | TRBV9 | - | TGTGCCAGCAGCTACAGCCAGAACACTGAAGCTTTCTTT | CASSYSQNTEAFF
TRBJ1-1 | - | TRBV2 | once | TGTGCCAGCAGTGAAGAACAGGGGAACACTGAAGCTTTCTTT | CASSEEQGNTEAFF
TRBJ1-4 | TRBD1 | TRBV6-5 | once | TGTGCCAGCAGTTCGTACGGAAGACAGGGAAATGAAAAACTGTTTTTT | CASSSYGRQGNEKLFF
TRBJ2-3 | - | TRBV7-9 | - | TGTGCCAGCAGCTTAGCGCAGGGTACGCAGTATTTT | CASSLAQGTQYF
TRBJ2-7 | - | TRBV28 | - | TGTGCCAGCACGGGGTTGTACGAGCAGTACTTC | CASTGLYEQYF
TRBJ2-3 | TRBD2 | TRBV5-1 | - | TGCGCCAGCAGCTTGGGGGCTAGCGGCCTCACAGATACGCAGTATTTT | CASSLGASGLTDTQYF
TRBJ2-1 | TRBD2 | TRBV24-1 | - | TGTGCCACCAGTGACCCTGGGACTAGCGGGGAAACCTACAATGAGCAGTTCTTC | CATSDPGTSGETYNEQFF
TRBJ2-7 | - | TRBV7-3 | - | TGTGCCAGCAGCTCCCTCCAGGGTTACGAGCAGTACTTC | CASSSLQGYEQYF
TRBJ2-1 | - | TRBV12-3/TRBV12-4 | - | TGTGCCAGCCTAACTAGGAGTGAGCAGTTCTTC | CASLTRSEQFF
TRBJ2-2 | - | TRBV5-6 | once | TGTGCCAGCAGCATGGGACATTACACCGGGGAGCTGTTTTTT | CASSMGHYTGELFF
TRBJ1-5 | TRBD1 | TRBV7-3 | - | TGTGCCAGCAGCTTAGCGACAGGGGAGAATCAGCCCCAGCATTTT | CASSLATGENQPQHF
TRBJ2-7 | TRBD1 | TRBV5-5 | - | TGTGCCAGCAGCCTACCACATTGGGGACAGGGGAACTACGAGCAGTACTTC | CASSLPHWGQGNYEQYF
TRBJ1-1 | - | TRBV6-6 | - | TGTGCCAGCAGTTATTCACAGGGTCTCGGCACTGAAGCTTTCTTT | CASSYSQGLGTEAFF
TRBJ2-7 | TRBD1 | TRBV7-7 | - | TGTGCTAGCAGCCATGGACAGGGGTTCCCCTACGAGCAGTACTTC | CASSHGQGFPYEQYF
TRBJ2-1 | - | TRBV3-1/TRBV3-2 | - | TGTGCCAGCAGCCTCCGAACTAGTACCGATGAGCAGTTCTTC | CASSLRTSTDEQFF
TRBJ2-7 | TRBD2 | TRBV27 | few | TGTGCCAGCAGTTTAAGGACTAGCGGGACCGGCGGGGCCGAGCAGTACTTC | CASSLRTSGTGGAEQYF
TRBJ2-2 | - | TRBV29-1 | once | TGCAGCGGCGCGAACACCGGGGAGCTGTTTTTT | CSGANTGELFF
TRBJ1-2 | TRBD1 | TRBV5-1 | - | TGCGCCAGCAGCTTGGGACAGGGGCCCTATGGCTACACCTTC | CASSLGQGPYGYTF
TRBJ1-4 | TRBD1 | TRBV9 | once | TGTGCCAGCAGCCGACAGGGGGCGAGTCTCGGGGAAAAACTGTTTTTT | CASSRQGASLGEKLFF
TRBJ1-6 | - | TRBV27 | - | TGTGCCAGCAGTGCCTATTATTCACCCCTCCACTTT | CASSAYYSPLHF
TRBJ2-3 | - | TRBV7-2 | - | TGTGCCAGCAGCTTCGTGGGCGGGATGGGGGATACGCAGTATTTT | CASSFVGGMGDTQYF
TRBJ1-3 | TRBD1 | TRBV28 | - | TGTGCCAGCAGTTTATCCGACAGGGGAGAAAACACCATATATTTT | CASSLSDRGENTIYF
TRBJ1-2 | - | TRBV21-1 | - | TGTGCCAGCAGAAAGACTTGGGGCTACACCTTC | CASRKTWGYTF
TRBJ1-2 | - | TRBV11-2 | - | TGTGCCAGCAGCTTAGGCCCAGCTAACTATGGCTACACCTTC | CASSLGPANYGYTF
TRBJ1-1 | TRBD1 | TRBV18 | - | TGTGCCAGCTCCCGGGTAGGGGGCGCAGTGGGGGACACTGAAGCTTTCTTT | CASSRVGGAVGDTEAFF
TRBJ2-2 | TRBD2 | TRBV7-7 | - | TGTGCTAGCAGCCCGGGACTAGCGGGAGTGTACACCGGGGAGCTGTTTTTT | CASSPGLAGVYTGELFF
TRBJ2-7 | TRBD2 | TRBV27 | - | TGTGCCAGCAGTCTTCGGGGGGTGACCTACGAGCAGTACTTC | CASSLRGVTYEQYF
TRBJ2-3 | - | TRBV9 | - | TGTGCCAGCAGCGTAGGGGCGGAGGGAGATACGCAGTATTTT | CASSVGAEGDTQYF
TRBJ1-4 | - | TRBV28 | once | TGTGCCAGCAGTCTTACAGGGTCCGCAACTAATGAAAAACTGTTTTTT | CASSLTGSATNEKLFF
TRBJ1-4 | - | TRBV30 | - | TGTGCCTGGAGTTACGGCAGGGCCTATGAAAAACTGTTTTTT | CAWSYGRAYEKLFF
TRBJ2-5 | TRBD2 | TRBV5-4 | - | TGTGCCAGCAGCTCCAAGAGCGGGAGTAAACCGGAGACCCAGTACTTC | CASSSKSGSKPETQYF
TRBJ2-1 | - | TRBV28 | - | TGTGCCAGCAGTTTCGGAGCGGTGTTAGAGCAGTTCTTC | CASSFGAVLEQFF
TRBJ2-7 | TRBD2 | TRBV13 | - | TGTGCCAGCAGCTCTACCCTTCTAGCGGGGGCTCGGAACGAGCAGTACTTC | CASSSTLLAGARNEQYF
TRBJ1-3 | - | TRBV7-3 | - | TGTGCCAGCAGTCCTAGTGGGTTCTCAGGAAACACCATATATTTT | CASSPSGFSGNTIYF
TRBJ1-5 | - | TRBV12-3/TRBV12-4 | many | TGTGCCAGCAGTCTAGGCGAGCCCCAGCATTTT | CASSLGEPQHF
TRBJ2-7 | - | TRBV5-1 | - | TGCGCCAGCAGCGCAGACTACGAGCAGTACTTC | CASSADYEQYF
TRBJ2-2 | TRBD2 | TRBV5-1 | - | TGCGCCAGCAGCTTGGGCGGGAGTGTGGCCGGGGAGCTGTTTTTT | CASSLGGSVAGELFF
TRBJ1-4 | TRBD1 | TRBV30 | - | TGTGCCTCCGACAGGGGGACGTCTAATGAAAAACTGTTTTTT | CASDRGTSNEKLFF
TRBJ2-2 | TRBD2 | TRBV9 | - | TGTGCCAGCAGCGTATGGAGCGGGAGGTTTGCTACCGGGGAGCTGTTTTTT | CASSVWSGRFATGELFF
TRBJ1-5 | TRBD1 | TRBV6-5 | - | TGTGCCAGCAGCTCCGGGACAGGGATTCAGCCCCAGCATTTT | CASSSGTGIQPQHF